The 8 T cell receptor beta chains below come from one sample, sequenced in a study of metastatic and nonmetastatic thyroid tumors. TCRdb reprocessed the PCR reads via MiXCR. The data contain fewer than 35,000 clones, over 15% of them singletons. Ahead of thyroid surgery, no patient had received treatment of any kind. Sequences were obtained from blood. These receptors originate from a male donor with papillary thyroid cancer or a benign thyroid nodule (not recorded which). Some clones in this sample may be carry-over from other donors' samples.

Many counts were recorded for this clone. This rearrangement joins TRBV9 to TRBJ1-6, with TRBD1 matching 8 bases. The V and J ends lost 3 bases and 5 bases, in that order; junction bases with no gene match: 7. Looked up from germline, CDR1 is SGDLS and CDR2 is YYNGEE. This CDR3 has 16 residues. The CDR3 nucleotides are TGTGCCAGCAGCGCTTACGGACAGGGAAATAATTCACCCCTCCACTTT. Its translation: CASSAYGQGNNSPLHF.

By share, this clone counts as medium-sized. The chain has TRBV6-1 and TRBJ2-7, with unresolved D. Germline assignment: CDR1 MNHNS and CDR2 SASEGT. This CDR3 is 15 amino acids long. Trimming stripped 4 bases from V and 3 bases from J, with 16 bases between. CDR3 amino acids: CASSVDRVMGYEQYF. The CDR3, as DNA: TGTGCCAGCAGTGTCGATAGGGTTATGGGCTACGAGCAGTACTTC.

Notes on this clone: A much larger clone sits a single nucleotide away, making a read error possible. The V and J genes are TRBV29-1 and TRBJ2-5; perhaps TRBD2 as D (6 bases). The V gene's germline CDR1 is SQVTM and CDR2 ANQGSEA. The CDR3 is 15 residues long. Trimming shortened V by 7 bases and J by 5 bases, and 23 bases separated the two germline ends. In DNA form, the CDR3 reads TGCAGCGCCCAAACGGTGCGGGCAGGGAGGGAGACCCAGTACTTC. Amino acid sequence: CSAQTVRAGRETQYF.

This clone was seen a handful of times. The chain has TRBV12-3 or TRBV12-4 and TRBJ2-1; D not resolved. The CDR3 totals 13 residues. V gave up 4 bases and J gave up 3 bases, with 7 bases separating them. CDR3 nucleotide sequence: TGTGCCAGCAGTTCTGGGTACTACAATGAGCAGTTCTTC. Protein product: CASSSGYYNEQFF.

This clone was observed at least ten times. V and J are TRBV27 and TRBJ2-5; weak D call: TRBD1 (5 bases). This CDR3 has 14 amino acids. V lost 3 bases and J 1 base, leaving 9 bases between the germline ends. CDR1 is MNHEY and CDR2 is SMNVEV in the germline V gene (reference sequence). For the CDR3, the DNA is TGTGCCAGCAGTTTCGACAGCCTCCAAGAGACCCAGTACTTC. It encodes CASSFDSLQETQYF.

Only a few counts were recorded for this clone. This chain connects TRBV6-1 to TRBJ1-3, with D possibly matching TRBD1 (5 bases). The length of the CDR3 is 15 residues. Per the germline V gene, CDR1 is MNHNS and CDR2 is SASEGT. The V end was cut by 0 bases, the J end by 7 bases, with 13 bases between. The DNA of the CDR3 is TGTGCCAGCAGTGAAGCGGGGACTGGCGGTAACACCATATATTTT. This codes for CASSEAGTGGNTIYF.

This clone was observed at least ten times. The chain has TRBV4-1 and TRBJ1-5; no clear D. The CDR3 extends over 14 amino acids. Germline V gives CDR1 MGHRA, CDR2 YSYEKL. Trimming took 0 bases from V and 7 from J, leaving 10 bases between them. CDR3 in amino acids: CASSQDTAGQPQHF. In DNA form, the CDR3 reads TGCGCCAGCAGCCAAGATACAGCGGGGCAGCCCCAGCATTTT.

In its sample, this clone was seen many times. This chain links TRBV3-1 with TRBJ2-1; 8 bases are a match to TRBD2. The ends lost 3 bases at V and 1 base at J; junction bases unmatched: 5. Germline loops: CDR1 LGHDT, CDR2 YNNKEL (reference sequence). This CDR3 region has 16 residues. DNA for the CDR3: TGTGCCAGCAGCCAGATAGCGGGGAAGTCCTACAATGAGCAGTTCTTC. It encodes CASSQIAGKSYNEQFF.